This T cell receptor (beta chain) was recovered during a study of regulatory T cells in long-lasting Graves disease (dated by TCRdb to the early 2020s). In terms of the full investigation: In the newly diagnosed Graves' disease group, patients had been taking antithyroid drugs for less than 3 months. Peripheral blood TCR sequencing and RNA sequencing compared persistent Graves' disease patients with newly diagnosed Graves' disease patients. TCR sequencing covered around 13 persistent and 20 or so newly diagnosed Graves' disease patients, 33 samples in total. The study took place in China and was registered as a clinical trial.

In its sample, this clonotype was seen many times. Its target antigen remains unknown. No base-level quality is on record; no much larger clone is a single base apart. Points the paper makes about the study in general: The authors acknowledged the small sample size as a limitation that may reduce accuracy. Because the primary lesion, thyroid tissue, could not be accessed, the study looked at peripheral blood alone. TRBV28, TRBJ1-2 and TRBJ2-5 were preferentially used in persistent disease, while TRBV20-1 and TRBJ2-1 were favored in newly diagnosed disease. Sequencing and analysis were restricted to the TCR beta chain. Persistent patients shared more public clonotypes among themselves (around 3,000) than newly diagnosed patients did (nearly 1,000). Persistent Graves' disease patients showed lower TCR Shannon entropy and fewer highly expanded clones than newly diagnosed patients, suggesting clonal expansion.

The library was prepared using multiplex PCR. Sequencing relied on an Illumina HiSeq 4000. iRepertoire HTBI primers and Arm-PCR amplification of CDR3 regions were used to construct TCR beta libraries. Gel purification was performed on PCR products prior to sequencing. Concerning the study's data processing: A total of roughly 65 TRBV and some 15 TRBJ segments were identified across samples and were used for gene usage analysis of CDR3 amino acid clonotypes. Filtered high-quality paired reads were merged into contigs using COPE and FqMerger. BLAST was used to align contigs to IMGT TRBV, TRBD and TRBJ reference genes, and CDR3 was defined according to IMGT. Any clonotype with a frequency above 0.1% was classified as a highly expanded clone. Shannon entropy served as the measure of repertoire diversity, while the Gini coefficient captured V-J evenness. Public clonotypes were defined as clonotypes shared by more than one individual. TCRdb redid the processing of the public reads, applying fastp at Q25 and MiXCR, and retained in-frame beta chains. Every distinct CDR3 protein forms one entry, paired with its most common genes and DNA. The V and J calls here are based on TCRdb, not the publication. This sample is represented by about 540,000 distinct CDR3 sequences; approximately 15% of them were singletons. The ten biggest clones cover 8.5% to 10% of the sample.

The time point label for this specimen denotes: newly diagnosed GD, antithyroid drugs for less than 3 months. For both TCR sequencing and RNA sequencing, RNA was extracted from PBMCs in TRIzol. The diagnosis of Graves' disease followed American Thyroid Association guidelines. Patients for the study were recruited at an endocrinology department in Xi'an, China. From each patient, about 9.7 milliliters of peripheral blood was collected into an EDTA anticoagulant tube. Ficoll Paque Plus density gradient separation was used to isolate PBMCs, and no further T cell sorting was performed. An Agilent 2100 Bioanalyzer and agarose gel were used to check RNA quality, and a NanoDrop 2000 was used to measure RNA concentration. Trimmed from V: 0 bases; trimmed from J: 5 bases; junction bases lacking a gene match: 7. The cysteine opens and the phenylalanine closes a CDR3 of 15 amino acids. Only the CDR3 DNA stays, 45 bases, in frame from base 1. As encoded in the germline V gene (reference sequence), CDR1 is SGHKS while CDR2 is YYEKEE.

These records were also assigned to another study, of T cells in Graves' hyperthyroidism and ophthalmopathy. As described in the second report: A patient counted as having stable Graves' hyperthyroidism if no progression to ophthalmopathy occurred over 18 months of follow-up. Hyperthyroidism patients were newly diagnosed, with disease duration under 2 months, and aged 18 to 65 years. The study excluded patients with uncontrolled infections, other autoimmune diseases, pregnancy or lactation. Clinical symptoms, serum thyroxine and TRAb, thyroid ultrasound, and orbital computed tomography formed the basis for the diagnoses. A first-round RT-PCR of the TCR CDR3 used the HTBI primer set with the Qiagen OneStep RT-PCR kit. Most expanded thyroid clonotypes (frequency above 0.001) were also found in blood, which suggests that blood repertoires may mirror thyroid immune responses. A model built on a 13 V-J signature distinguished ophthalmopathy from stable hyperthyroidism, reaching around 87% sensitivity and around 81% specificity in cross-validation and 80%/75% in testing. During validation, the model predicted progression to ophthalmopathy a median of around six months ahead of onset, with more than 60% sensitivity and almost 75% specificity. To identify TCR V-J signatures that set the groups apart, the researchers used a discovery cohort of 95 to 100 patients, made up of 40 to 45 with Graves' ophthalmopathy and some 56 with stable Graves' hyperthyroidism. An independent validation cohort of 18 to 20 hyperthyroidism patients and 17 patients who later progressed to ophthalmopathy tested prospective prediction of ophthalmopathy. For training and testing, the 80 to 100 patients in the discovery cohort were randomly divided in a 7:3 ratio. The study also compared thyroid tissue and blood T-cell repertoires from roughly 6 Graves' hyperthyroidism patients. Once sampling was done, hyperthyroidism patients were given methimazole at a starting dose of 30 mg daily, whereas ophthalmopathy patients were given high-dose intravenous methylprednisolone. Libraries were constructed in a second round of multiplex PCR, after which size selection and purification were carried out. Libraries were sequenced paired-end with 100 bp reads on an Illumina HiSeq2000. SOAPnuke was used to process the raw data, throwing out any read that contained adapters or uncalled bases, had a mean Phred below 15, or lacked an exact constant-primer or identifier match. COPE v1.2.5 was used to merge the high-quality paired reads, and each unique nucleotide sequence was defined as a clonotype. MiTCR v1.1 was used to align the clonotypes against IMGT TRBV, TRBD and TRBJ reference segments. The analysis was restricted to V-J combinations with a frequency above 0.0001, which together covered 98% to 99.2% of the repertoires. The TCS score was defined as F50 (clonal expansion) divided by E x V (chaos), with BLOSUM62-based TCRdist calculated between CDR3 peptides within each V-J. Welch's t-statistics and random forest reduced 450 to 600 V-J features to 13, which were used in a naive Bayes classifier (R e1071). Sample size was not statistically predetermined, and blinding of investigators to group allocation was not performed. The paper describes TCR Vbeta CDR3 sequencing of about 140 peripheral blood samples, made up of under 50 ophthalmopathy patients, over 70 hyperthyroidism patients and approximately 17 progressor patients.

Sequencing was performed on peripheral blood mononuclear cells (PBMCs), taken at new diagnosis, from a patient treated with antithyroid drugs. The sequence joins TRBV5-5 to TRBJ2-5; 7 central nucleotides agree with TRBD2. The source of this sequence is a man between 25 and 39 years old with Graves disease. Donor details come from another sample of the same person, matched by shared clones. Read as DNA, the sequence is TGTGCCAGCAGCTTGGGAGGCGGGAGCGGGGAGACCCAGTACTTC. This codes for CASSLGGGSGETQYF.